This T cell receptor beta chain derives from a study of T cell responses to AZD1222 COVID-19 vaccine. Whole-study context: The analysis combined second doses at about 4 or about 12 weeks.

To note about this clone: As yet, its antigen is unknown.

V dropped 5 bases and J dropped 2 bases, with 3 bases sitting between them. CDR3 size: 12 residues. Germline assignment: CDR1 MNHNS and CDR2 SASEGT. The data were produced by immunoSEQ multiplex PCR, yet TCRdb's version contains in-frame clones alone and is incomplete. The data contain roughly 150,000 clones, 93% of them singletons. Study findings and constraints: Repertoires were obtained solely post-peak T cell response. Regions 160-218 and 743-854 dominated among vaccine-associated CD4 TCRs spanning spike.

The material sequenced was peripheral blood, taken on day 0 of AZD1222 vaccination. V gene TRBV6-1 combines with J gene TRBJ2-2; D gene ambiguous. The sequence derives from an adult in good health. Here the CDR3 reads CASSTNTGELFF. DNA for the CDR3: TGTGCCAGCAGTACAAACACCGGGGAGCTGTTTTTT.